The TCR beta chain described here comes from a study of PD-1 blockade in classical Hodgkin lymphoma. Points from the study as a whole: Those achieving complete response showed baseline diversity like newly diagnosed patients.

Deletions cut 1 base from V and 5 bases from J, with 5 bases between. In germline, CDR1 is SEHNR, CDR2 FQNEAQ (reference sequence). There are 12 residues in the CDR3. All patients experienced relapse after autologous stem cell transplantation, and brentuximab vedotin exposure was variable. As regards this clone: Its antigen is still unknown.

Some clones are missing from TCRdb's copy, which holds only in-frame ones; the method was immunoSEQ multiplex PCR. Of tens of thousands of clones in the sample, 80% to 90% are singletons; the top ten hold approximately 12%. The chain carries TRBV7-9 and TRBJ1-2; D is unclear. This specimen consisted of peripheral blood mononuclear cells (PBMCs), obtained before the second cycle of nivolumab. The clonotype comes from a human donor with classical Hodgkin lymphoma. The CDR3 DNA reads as TGTGCCAGCAGCTTAGGATCTTATGGCTACACCTTC. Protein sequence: CASSLGSYGYTF.